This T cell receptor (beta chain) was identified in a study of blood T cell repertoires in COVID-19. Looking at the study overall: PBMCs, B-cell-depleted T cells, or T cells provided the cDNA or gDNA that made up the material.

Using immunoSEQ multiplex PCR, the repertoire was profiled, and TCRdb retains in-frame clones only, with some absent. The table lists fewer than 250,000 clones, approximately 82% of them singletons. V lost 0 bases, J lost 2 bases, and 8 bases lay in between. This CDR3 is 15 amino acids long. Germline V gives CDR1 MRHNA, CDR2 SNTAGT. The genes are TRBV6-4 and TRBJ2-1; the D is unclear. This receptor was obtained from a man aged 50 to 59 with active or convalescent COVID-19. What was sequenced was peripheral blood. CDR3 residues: CASSDSAGPYNEQFF. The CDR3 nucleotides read TGTGCCAGCAGTGACTCGGCAGGTCCCTACAATGAGCAGTTCTTC.